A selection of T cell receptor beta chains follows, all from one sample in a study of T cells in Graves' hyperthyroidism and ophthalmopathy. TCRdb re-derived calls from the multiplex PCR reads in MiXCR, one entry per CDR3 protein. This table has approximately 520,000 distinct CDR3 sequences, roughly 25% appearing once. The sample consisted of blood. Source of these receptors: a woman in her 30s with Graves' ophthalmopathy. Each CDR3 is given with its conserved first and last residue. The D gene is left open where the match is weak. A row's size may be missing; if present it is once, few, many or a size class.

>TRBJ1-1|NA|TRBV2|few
TGTGCCAGCAGTCCTCAACGAGGGACTGAAGCTTTCTTT
CASSPQRGTEAFF
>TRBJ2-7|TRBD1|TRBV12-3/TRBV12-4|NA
TGTGCCAGCAGTGGTACCGGGACAGGGGGGGACGAGCAGTACTTC
CASSGTGTGGDEQYF
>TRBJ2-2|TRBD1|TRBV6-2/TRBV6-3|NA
TGTGCCAGCAAGAAGACAGGGGGAACCGGGGAGCTGTTTTTT
CASKKTGGTGELFF
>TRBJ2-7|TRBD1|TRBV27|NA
TGTGCCAGCAGTTCGGCGGACAGGGCCTACGAGCAGTACTTC
CASSSADRAYEQYF
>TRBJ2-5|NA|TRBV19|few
TGTGCCAGTAGTATAGCAGCCCGGGTACAAGAGACCCAGTACTTC
CASSIAARVQETQYF
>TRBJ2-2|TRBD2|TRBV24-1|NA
TGTGCCACCAAGTCCGGGACTAGCGACACCGGGGAGCCGTTTTTT
CATKSGTSDTGEPFF
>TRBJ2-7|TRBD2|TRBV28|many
TGTGCCAGCAGACATCCGGGACTAGCTCTTGAGCAGTACTTC
CASRHPGLALEQYF
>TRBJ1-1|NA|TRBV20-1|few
TGCAGTGCTATCTGGGGTCTGAACACTGAAGCTTTCTTT
CSAIWGLNTEAFF
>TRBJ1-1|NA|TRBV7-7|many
TGTGCCAGCAGTTTAGACAGGAACACTGAAGCTTTCTTT
CASSLDRNTEAFF
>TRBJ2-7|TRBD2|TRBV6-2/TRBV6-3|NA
TGTGCCAGCAGTTACCCCCGGACTAGCACCCACTACGAGCAGTACTTC
CASSYPRTSTHYEQYF
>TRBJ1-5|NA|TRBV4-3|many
TGCGCCAGCAGCCGGACGGCCGATCAGCCCCAGCATTTT
CASSRTADQPQHF
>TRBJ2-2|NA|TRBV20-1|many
TGCAGTGCCACGAAGGGGTCGAACACCGGGGAGCTGTTTTTT
CSATKGSNTGELFF
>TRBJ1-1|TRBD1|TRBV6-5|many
TGTGCCAGCACCAACCCCAGGGGGCCCGGGAGAGCTTTCTTT
CASTNPRGPGRAFF
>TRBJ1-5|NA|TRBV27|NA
TGTGCCAGTCACAGGGAGTATAGCAATCAGCCCCAGCATTTT
CASHREYSNQPQHF
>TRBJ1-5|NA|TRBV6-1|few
TGTGCCAGCAGCGCCAGGGAAATTGATCAGCCCCAGCATTTT
CASSAREIDQPQHF
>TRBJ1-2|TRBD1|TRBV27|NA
TGTGCCAGCAGTCGCCCTCAGGGGGAGGGCTACACCTTC
CASSRPQGEGYTF
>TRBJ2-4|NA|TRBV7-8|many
TGTGCCAGCAGCCAAACAGGAGCACTAGCCAAAAACATTCAGTACTTC
CASSQTGALAKNIQYF
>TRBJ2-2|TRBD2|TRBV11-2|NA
TGTGCCAGCAGCCTCGGACTAGCGGTAACCGGGGAGCTGTTTTTT
CASSLGLAVTGELFF
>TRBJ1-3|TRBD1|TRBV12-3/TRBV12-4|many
TGTGCCAGCAGGACCGGGACAGGGGGAAACACCATATATTTT
CASRTGTGGNTIYF
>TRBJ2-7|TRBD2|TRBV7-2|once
TGTGCCAGCAGCTTAGTAGGGACTAGTGCATACGAGCAGTACTTC
CASSLVGTSAYEQYF
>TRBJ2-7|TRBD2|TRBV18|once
TGTGCCAGCTCACCTGCGGGACTAAACTACGAGCAGTACTTC
CASSPAGLNYEQYF
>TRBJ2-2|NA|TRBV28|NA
TGTGCCAGCAGTTTAGTCGGGAAGGGCACCGGGGAGCTGTTTTTT
CASSLVGKGTGELFF
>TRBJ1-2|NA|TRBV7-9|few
TGTGCCAGCAGCTTAGTTCTAGAGGGACGAGATGGCTACACCTTC
CASSLVLEGRDGYTF
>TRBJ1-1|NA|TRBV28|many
TGTGCCAGCAGTTTGCACCCCGGACGCCCGAACACTGAAGCTTTCTTT
CASSLHPGRPNTEAFF
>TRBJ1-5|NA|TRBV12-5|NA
TGTGCTAGTGGTGCCCATGCTAGCAATCAGCCCCAGCATTTT
CASGAHASNQPQHF
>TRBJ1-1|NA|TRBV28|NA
TGTGCCAGCAAACTCGAGGGGGGTATGACTGAAGCTTTCTTT
CASKLEGGMTEAFF
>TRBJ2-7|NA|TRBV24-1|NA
TGTGCCACCAGTGCTAGTGGGGATAGCTACGAGCAGTACTTC
CATSASGDSYEQYF
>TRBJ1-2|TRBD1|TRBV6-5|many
TGTGCCAGCAGTCACGGACAGGTCTATGGCTACACCTTC
CASSHGQVYGYTF
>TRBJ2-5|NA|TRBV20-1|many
TGCAGTGCTAGACCCGGATCGGGGGAAGAGACCCAGTACTTC
CSARPGSGEETQYF
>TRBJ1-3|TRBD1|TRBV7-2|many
TGTGCCAGCAGGGGACAGTCCTGGGCCGGAAACACCATATATTTT
CASRGQSWAGNTIYF
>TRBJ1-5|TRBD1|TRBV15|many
TGTGCCACCGGTCAGGGGGCCATACCGACACCCCAGCATTTT
CATGQGAIPTPQHF
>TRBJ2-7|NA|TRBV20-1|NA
TGCAGTGCTAGATCTAGAGGGCCCTACGAGCAGTACTTC
CSARSRGPYEQYF
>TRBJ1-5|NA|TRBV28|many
TGTGCCAGCACCTACGGGTGGAAACAACATCAGCCCCAGCATTTT
CASTYGWKQHQPQHF
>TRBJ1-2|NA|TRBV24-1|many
TGTGCCACCGGGTCCGCTAACTATGGCTACACCTTC
CATGSANYGYTF
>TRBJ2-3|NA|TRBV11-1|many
TGTGCCAGCAGCTCGCGAAACAGGGAGCTGCCCTACACAGATACGCAGTATTTT
CASSSRNRELPYTDTQYF